This T cell receptor beta chain was sequenced in a study of T-cell memory formation after mild COVID-19. Overall study: TCR clusters largely stayed donor specific. Study observations and caveats: Some responding clones appeared in pre-infection memory, suggesting cross-reactive memory joined. Contracting clones from day 15 to 85 showed balanced CD4/CD8; later expanders favored CD4+.

The CDR3 extends over 13 amino acids. The V end was cut by 1 base, the J end by 10 bases, with 11 bases between. Germline values: CDR1 LGHNA, CDR2 YNFKEQ. cDNA libraries for TCR alpha and TCR beta, carrying sample barcodes and UMIs, came from 5'RACE with constant-segment primers. TCRdb reprocessed the 5' RACE reads with MiXCR, giving one entry per CDR3 protein. The top ten clones hold 21% of a sample with around 300,000 distinct CDR3 sequences, approximately 14% of them seen once. This clonotype showed up many times. Its target is unknown. Material for sequencing was PBMCs or a T cell subset sorted from them (not recorded which). The genes are TRBV4-2 and TRBJ2-1, with D hard to call. This receptor was obtained from a man younger than 35 who had mild COVID-19 (a few samples of this study predate the infection). Cell type and time point are not known. CDR3 sequence reads: CASSQGTLGEQFF. The CDR3 nucleotides read TGTGCCAGCAGCCAAGGAACACTTGGAGAGCAGTTCTTC.